Here is one T cell receptor (beta chain) with its context. The antigen remains unidentified. This sample stems from a study of cytomegalovirus exposure and HLA in healthy donors. General study results and limits: Differences between HLA loci emerged in a later analysis of TCR association rates, with DRB1 most and HLA-C fewest. A later analysis linked a missense variant in DCLRE1C to the trimming of TCR beta V and J genes.

This CDR3 is 16 amino acids long. The PCR used 60 Vbeta and 13 Jbeta primers. Measured with immunoSEQ multiplex PCR; TCRdb has only the in-frame clones, and not every one. Of hundreds of thousands of clones listed, approximately 80% were seen once; the top ten hold approximately 2.8%. Sequencing was carried out using PBMCs. This sequence joins TRBV21-1 and TRBJ2-3; the D call of TRBD2 is as the table states it, not checked on the DNA. TRBV21-1 is a pseudogene segment. The receptor was derived from a man aged 30-40 years in good health and CMV-seronegative. CDR3 region: CASSKGPTGDTDTQYF. DNA of the CDR3: TGTGCCAGCAGCAAAGGCCCGACGGGGGACACAGATACGCAGTATTTT.